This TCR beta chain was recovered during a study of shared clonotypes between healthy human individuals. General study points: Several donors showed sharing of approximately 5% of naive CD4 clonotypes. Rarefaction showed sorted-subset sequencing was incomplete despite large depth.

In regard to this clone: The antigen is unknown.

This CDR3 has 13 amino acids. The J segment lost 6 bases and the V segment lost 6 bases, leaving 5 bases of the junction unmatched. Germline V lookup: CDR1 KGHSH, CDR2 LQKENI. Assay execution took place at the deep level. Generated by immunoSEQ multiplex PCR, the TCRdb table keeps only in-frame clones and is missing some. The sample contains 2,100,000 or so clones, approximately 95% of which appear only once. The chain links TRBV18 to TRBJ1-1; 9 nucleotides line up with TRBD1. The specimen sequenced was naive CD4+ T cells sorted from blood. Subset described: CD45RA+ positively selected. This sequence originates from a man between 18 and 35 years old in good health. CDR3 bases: TGTGCCAGCTCGCGGGACAGGGACTCTGAAGCTTTCTTT. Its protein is CASSRDRDSEAFF.